The T cell receptor (beta chain) described here comes from a study of blood T cells in healthy people across ages (dated by TCRdb to between 2014 and 2017). For context, the study as a whole: In model experiments, roughly one uniquely barcoded TCR beta cDNA molecule per two T cells was captured by template switching. Age-related changes in TCR beta repertoire diversity were measured in the study by deep sequencing normalized with unique cDNA molecular identifiers. Using the same blood draw, the study looked at two additional independent replicas of 1 million unique cDNA reads for two donors, one aged 18 to 30 and the other aged 80 or older. To avoid experimental bias, donors of different ages were distributed randomly across sequencing lanes. The donors were divided into four age groups: young (average around 17 years), middle-aged (under 40), aged (under 70) and long-lived (about 84). Study-level results and caveats: There was a strong correlation between observed TCR beta diversity and the percentage of naive T cells measured by flow cytometry. Donor CMV infection status was unknown, potentially confounding age-related changes in expanded clonotypes. Conclusive comparison of naive and antigen-experienced compartments was prevented by the profiling of bulk unsorted PBMCs. As age increased, observed TCR beta diversity per million T cells dropped in a roughly linear way, and a significant reduction was already evident by age 40. The long-lived group showed more naive CD4+ T cells, fewer expanded clones and increased TCR diversity than the aged group, suggesting age selection. Estimates of total diversity from one million sequenced T cells were regarded as lower bounds and underestimates.

Library prep was done by 5' RACE. TCRdb lists the instrument as Illumina HiSeq 2500. A second PCR of about 6 to 12 cycles was run with a J-beta primer mix and a sample-barcoded 5' primer. Each TCR beta cDNA molecule received a unique molecular identifier from a template-switch 5' adaptor carrying 12 random nucleotides. At least 2.5 million CDR3-containing paired-end reads were obtained from each sample. The Mint cDNA synthesis kit, primed by a TRBC-specific oligonucleotide, was used to synthesize first-strand cDNA from all RNA. Following uracil-DNA glycosylase treatment, a first 18-cycle PCR with universal primers M1SS and BC2_uni_R was performed on all cDNA. As for how the authors treated the data: Normalization of each sample was performed by random selection of 1 million high-quality reads, each carrying a distinct molecular identifier. Reads sharing molecular identifiers were discarded rather than binned into consensus sequences. MiTCR, with a Q25 quality threshold and the strictest error-elimination algorithm, was used for CDR3 identification, clonotype clustering and error correction. A nonparametric unseen species model with Euler transformation was used to estimate lower-bound total TCR beta diversity. TCRdb reran the public reads through fastp at Q25 and MiXCR, keeping productive beta chains. Each CDR3 protein gets just one entry, which takes the most common genes and DNA from the rows behind it. Clone size and V and J calls follow TCRdb, not the original study. Across this sample there are about 1.5 million distinct CDR3 sequences, with approximately 43% seen only once. The ten largest account for 4% of the sample.

Donors were a few dozen systemically healthy Caucasian individuals from Russia aged roughly 6 to 95 years. Each donor gave around 9.9 milliliters of peripheral blood, collected into EDTA-treated Vacutainer tubes. Ficoll-Paque density-gradient centrifugation was used to isolate PBMCs, with at least 6.5 million per sample. Trizol reagent was used to extract total RNA from PBMCs, with at least 6 micrograms per sample. For every donor, an aliquot of PBMCs went through flow cytometry to measure the percentages of naive CD45RAhigh/CD27high T cells. In regard to this clonotype: Which antigen it targets is not known. Base qualities are not at hand, and no much larger clone is one base apart.

Material: blood. The sequence derives from a woman between 18 and 29 years old in good health.

The CDR3 in this case is CASSIKPRDRGNYGYTF. The nucleotide sequence reads TGTGCCAGCAGCATAAAGCCCCGGGACAGGGGGAACTATGGCTACACCTTC. The chain employs TRBV21-1 and TRBJ1-2; the table's D call TRBD1 went unverified against the DNA. TRBV21-1 is assigned pseudogene status. Spanning cysteine to phenylalanine, the CDR3 consists of 17 amino acids. Solely the CDR3 DNA is kept, with 51 bases framed from the first base.